These T cell receptor beta chains were read from a single sample in a study of CD8+ T cells in alopecia areata. Profiled with immunoSEQ multiplex PCR; TCRdb holds only in-frame clones, not every one. The sample includes 87,000 or so clones, just over 70% of them seen just once. The sample was CD8+ T cells sorted from blood, taken around week 44, from a patient treated with tofacitinib. Every receptor here comes from a human donor with alopecia areata. Each CDR3 is given with its conserved first and last residue. D genes are given only for firm matches. For some rows the clone size is stated as once, few or many, or as a class when expanded; others skip it.

V	size	D	J	CDR3	DNA
TRBV7-9	once	NA	TRBJ2-7	CASSHESYEQYF	TGTGCCAGCAGCCACGAATCATACGAGCAGTACTTC
TRBV29-1	NA	NA	TRBJ1-1	CSGAGGLGEAFF	TGCAGCGGTGCGGGGGGGCTGGGAGAAGCTTTCTTT
TRBV30	NA	TRBD1	TRBJ2-7	CAWSVPGQGNYEQYF	TGTGCCTGGAGTGTACCTGGACAGGGAAACTACGAGCAGTACTTC
TRBV13	NA	NA	TRBJ2-7	CASRQEGAPLEQYF	TGTGCCAGCAGACAGGAGGGGGCGCCGCTCGAGCAGTACTTC
TRBV29-1	NA	NA	TRBJ1-2	CSVRLTDNYGYTF	TGCAGCGTTCGCCTGACAGATAACTATGGCTACACCTTC
TRBV5-1	NA	TRBD1	TRBJ2-7	CASSAGQGNYEQYF	TGCGCCAGCAGCGCGGGACAGGGAAACTACGAGCAGTACTTC
TRBV4-1	NA	TRBD2	TRBJ2-6	CASSLIGGALSGANVLTF	TGCGCCAGCAGCCTTATCGGGGGGGCACTCTCTGGGGCCAACGTCCTGACTTTC
TRBV10-2	NA	TRBD1	TRBJ1-4	CASSLKRTGVNEKLFF	TGCGCCAGCAGCCTAAAAAGGACAGGGGTGAATGAAAAACTGTTTTTT
TRBV15	few	NA	TRBJ1-1	CATSNGGNTEAFF	TGTGCCACCAGCAACGGCGGGAACACTGAAGCTTTCTTT
TRBV27	NA	NA	TRBJ2-1	CASSFYSGGYNEQFF	TGTGCCAGCAGTTTCTATTCCGGGGGCTACAATGAGCAGTTCTTC
TRBV29-1	NA	NA	TRBJ1-2	CSAPTVLGGYTF	TGCAGCGCTCCGACGGTTCTAGGAGGCTACACCTTC
TRBV30	NA	NA	TRBJ2-2	CAWSVGAGELFF	TGTGCCTGGAGCGTGGGGGCCGGGGAGCTGTTTTTT
TRBV29-1	NA	NA	TRBJ1-2	CSVDGNNYGYTF	TGCAGCGTTGATGGCAACAACTATGGCTACACCTTC
TRBV5-4	NA	NA	TRBJ1-1	CASNNGGVGTEAFF	TGTGCCAGCAACAATGGGGGGGTGGGAACTGAAGCTTTCTTT
TRBV6-5	NA	NA	TRBJ1-2	CASSPGRGGYGYTF	TGTGCCAGCAGCCCGGGGAGGGGAGGTTATGGCTACACCTTC
TRBV4-1	NA	NA	TRBJ2-3	CASSHNQRDTDTQYF	TGCGCCAGCAGCCATAATCAGCGAGACACAGATACGCAGTATTTT
TRBV7-9	few	NA	TRBJ1-1	CASSLGDSNTEAFF	TGTGCCAGCAGCTTAGGGGATTCGAACACTGAAGCTTTCTTT
TRBV4-3	once	NA	TRBJ2-3	CASSQDDRFDTQYF	TGCGCCAGCAGCCAAGACGACAGGTTTGATACGCAGTATTTT
TRBV27	once	NA	TRBJ2-7	CASSWRGEQYF	TGTGCCAGCAGTTGGAGGGGGGAGCAGTACTTC
TRBV5-1	few	NA	TRBJ2-7	CASSLDGVGISYEQYF	TGCGCCAGCAGCTTGGATGGCGTTGGAATTTCCTACGAGCAGTACTTC
TRBV7-8	NA	TRBD1	TRBJ1-2	CASSSTGGVDYGYTF	TGTGCCAGCAGCTCAACAGGGGGAGTTGACTATGGCTACACCTTC
TRBV27	NA	TRBD2	TRBJ2-7	CASSSLQSGGEQYF	TGTGCCAGCAGTTCCCTACAGTCGGGGGGGGAGCAGTACTTC
TRBV7-8	NA	NA	TRBJ1-6	CASSSDTSNYNSPLHF	TGTGCCAGCAGCTCCGACACCTCGAACTATAATTCACCCCTCCACTTT